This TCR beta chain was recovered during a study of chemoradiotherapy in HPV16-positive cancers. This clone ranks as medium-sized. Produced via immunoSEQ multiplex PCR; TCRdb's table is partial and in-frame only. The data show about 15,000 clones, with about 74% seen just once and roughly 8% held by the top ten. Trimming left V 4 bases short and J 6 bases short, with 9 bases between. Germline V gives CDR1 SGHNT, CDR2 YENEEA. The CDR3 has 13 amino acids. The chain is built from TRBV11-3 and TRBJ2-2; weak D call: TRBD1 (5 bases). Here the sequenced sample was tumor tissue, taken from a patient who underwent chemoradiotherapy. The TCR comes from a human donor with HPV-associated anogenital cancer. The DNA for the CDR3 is TGTGCCAGCAGCTCTAGGGGTCCCGGGGAGCTGTTTTTT. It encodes CASSSRGPGELFF.